Below are 29 T cell receptor beta chains sequenced from a single sample in a study of blood T cells in healthy people across ages. The second PCR ran roughly 7 to 12 cycles with a sample-barcoded 5' primer and J-beta primers. TCRdb analysed the 5' RACE reads with MiXCR anew, one entry per CDR3 protein. The sample lists hundreds of thousands of distinct CDR3 sequences; more than 45% were seen once. Sequencing used blood. All receptors derive from a man in his thirties or forties in good health.

The rearrangement uses TRBV4-3 and TRBJ2-7; no definite D call. Trimming left V 0 bases short and J 1 base short, with 7 bases between. The germline V gene has CDR1 LGHNA and CDR2 YSLEER. CDR3 size: 14 residues. CDR3 in amino acids: CASSQERFSYEQYF. DNA of the CDR3: TGCGCCAGCAGCCAAGAGAGGTTTTCCTACGAGCAGTACTTC.

V and J are TRBV3-1 and TRBJ1-2, with D maybe TRBD1 (6 bases). V dropped 4 bases and J dropped 5 bases, with 14 bases sitting between them. CDR1 and CDR2 from the germline V gene are LGHDT and YNNKEL (reference sequence). The CDR3 runs to 14 residues. The CDR3, as DNA: TGTGCCAGCAGCCTGTACGCCACAGGGTATGGCTACACCTTC. Protein: CASSLYATGYGYTF.

The rearrangement links TRBV20-1 to TRBJ2-5; maybe TRBD1 (5 bases). There are 15 residues in the CDR3. In germline, CDR1 is DFQATT, CDR2 SNEGSKA (reference sequence). V was cut by 0 bases and J by 1 base, with 12 bases left in between. The CDR3 nucleotides read TGCAGTGCTAGAGATATCAGGGCCTTCCAAGAGACCCAGTACTTC. Its translation: CSARDIRAFQETQYF.

This chain uses TRBV20-1 with TRBJ1-5; D is uncertain. Germline CDR1 is DFQATT and CDR2 is SNEGSKA (reference sequence). The germline V and J ends were trimmed by 2 bases and 3 bases, with 14 bases remaining between them. The CDR3 length is 15 residues. In nucleotides, the CDR3 is TGCAGTGCTAGATACGGGGAAGGGAACAATCAGCCCCAGCATTTT. Its translation is CSARYGEGNNQPQHF.

The chain recombines TRBV9 with TRBJ2-1; maybe TRBD2 (6 bases). Trimming removed 2 bases from V and 5 bases from J, with 8 bases in between. Per the germline V gene, CDR1 is SGDLS and CDR2 is YYNGEE. The CDR3 has 13 residues. CDR3: CASSVSGDNEQFF. The CDR3 nucleotides read TGTGCCAGCAGCGTTAGCGGTGACAATGAGCAGTTCTTC.

This clonotype was counted between two and nine times. The V and J genes are TRBV3-1 and TRBJ2-5; D ambiguous. The CDR3 is made up of 13 amino acids. V lost 0 bases to trimming and J lost 5 bases, with 7 bases between them. Germline lookup yields CDR1 LGHDT and CDR2 YNNKEL (reference sequence). The CDR3 DNA sequence: TGTGCCAGCAGCCAAGATCTAACGGAGACCCAGTACTTC. Translating it yields CASSQDLTETQYF.

The chain has TRBV7-2 and TRBJ2-3; D is ambiguous. V was trimmed by 5 bases and J by 5 bases, leaving 5 bases between them. CDR3 size: 11 residues. Germline CDR1 SGHTA, CDR2 FQGNSA. The CDR3 here is CASSPVDTQYF. The CDR3 coding sequence is TGTGCCAGCAGCCCAGTAGATACGCAGTATTTT.

This clonotype was seen more than once but under ten times. The chain employs TRBV6-6 and TRBJ2-3; the D is unclear. The V end was cut by 6 bases, the J end by 6 bases, with 10 bases between. The length of the CDR3 is 12 residues. Germline V gene sequence: CDR1 MNHNY, CDR2 SVGAGI (reference sequence). The CDR3 loop reads CASRNTGDTQYF. The CDR3 nucleotides are TGTGCCAGCAGAAATACGGGCGATACGCAGTATTTT.

DNA for the CDR3: TGTGCCAGCAGCTTAGATGAGAGGACCGAGCAGTACTTC. Translation: CASSLDERTEQYF. This chain connects TRBV11-2 to TRBJ2-7; D is uncertain. Trimming took off 0 bases at V and 6 bases at J, with 9 bases between the two ends. The CDR3 has 13 residues. Germline V gene data show CDR1 as SGHAT and CDR2 as FQNNGV.

The chain links TRBV6-2 or TRBV6-3 to TRBJ1-1; the match to TRBD1 covers 7 bases. This CDR3 has 12 residues. V lost 6 bases, J lost 7 bases, and 5 bases stayed unmatched. Germline V gives CDR1 MNHEY, CDR2 SVGEGT. The CDR3 nucleotides read TGTGCCAGCAGAAACGGGACAGTTGAAGCTTTCTTT. This gives the protein CASRNGTVEAFF.

This clonotype has a handful of counts. The rearrangement joins TRBV3-1 to TRBJ2-1, with TRBD2 identical over 8 bases. The CDR3 runs 14 residues. Germline values: CDR1 LGHDT, CDR2 YNNKEL (reference sequence). The trim removed 5 bases at V and 5 bases at J, leaving 5 bases unmatched. The CDR3 DNA reads as TGTGCCAGCAGCTTCACTAGCGGAGACAATGAGCAGTTCTTC. This sequence encodes CASSFTSGDNEQFF.

This clonotype was found once. This sequence may be a read error, since a much larger clone differs from it by one base. The chain couples TRBV29-1 to TRBJ1-2, with a tentative D call TRBD1 (6 bases). CDR1 is SQVTM and CDR2 is ANQGSEA in the germline V gene. The length of the CDR3 is 14 residues. V dropped 0 bases and J dropped 6 bases, with 14 bases sitting between them. The CDR3 here is CSVEDSGQSHGYTF. The CDR3 region has the DNA TGCAGCGTTGAAGATAGCGGACAGTCCCATGGCTACACCTTC.

The chain is built from TRBV10-1 and TRBJ2-1; a weak D match, TRBD2 (6 bases). Trimming removed 4 bases from V and 0 bases from J, with 10 bases in between. Germline V lookup: CDR1 WNHNN, CDR2 SYGVQD (reference sequence). CDR3 length equals 15 residues. Here the CDR3 reads CASSVGLNSYNEQFF. CDR3 nucleotide sequence: TGCGCCAGCAGTGTTGGACTAAACTCCTACAATGAGCAGTTCTTC.

Points on this clonotype: One junction end does not reproduce the germline sequence, and a read error may be involved. The rearrangement links TRBV20-1 to TRBJ2-1, with a possible D match to TRBD2 (6 bases). This CDR3 has 15 residues. Germline V gene lookup returns CDR1 DFQATT and CDR2 SNEGSKA (reference sequence). The CDR3: CSTRDNPRLAREQFF. The CDR3 nucleotides read TGCAGTACTAGAGATAACCCTCGCCTAGCGCGTGAGCAGTTCTTC.

The chain uses TRBV10-3 and TRBJ1-5; D remains unclear. CDR1 is ENHRY, CDR2 SYGVKD, per germline. Deletions cut 3 bases from V and 4 bases from J, with 7 bases between. The CDR3 length is 13 residues. CDR3 nucleotide sequence: TGTGCCATCAGTGAACGGGGAAATCAGCCCCAGCATTTT. Translated: CAISERGNQPQHF.

The chain employs TRBV7-2 and TRBJ2-1; D perhaps matches TRBD2 (6 bases). This CDR3 region has 15 residues. The germline V and J ends were trimmed by 4 bases and 3 bases, with 13 bases remaining between them. The germline V gene has CDR1 SGHTA and CDR2 FQGNSA. The CDR3 DNA sequence: TGTGCCAGCAGCTCCGAAATGGGGGGCTACAATGAGCAGTTCTTC. Translation: CASSSEMGGYNEQFF. The whole variable domain, remainder taken from reference TRBV7-2 and TRBJ2-1, is GAGVSQSPSNKVTEKGKDVELRCDPISGHTALYWYRQSLGQGLEFLIYFQGNSAPDKSGLPSDRFSAERTGGSVSTLTIQRTQQEDSAVYLCASSSEMGGYNEQFFGPGTRLTVL.

The rearrangement links TRBV6-6 to TRBJ2-1, with D possibly being TRBD2 (5 bases). The CDR3 covers 16 residues. CDR1 is MNHNY and CDR2 is SVGAGI in the germline V gene (reference sequence). Trimming stripped 1 base from V and 5 bases from J, with 15 bases between. The CDR3 spells CASSYFRGNGDNEQFF. For the CDR3, the DNA is TGTGCCAGCAGTTACTTCAGAGGGAATGGGGACAATGAGCAGTTCTTC.

The chain recombines TRBV20-1 with TRBJ2-1; 12 positions agree with TRBD2. The length of the CDR3 is 17 residues. Germline V lookup: CDR1 DFQATT, CDR2 SNEGSKA (reference sequence). CDR3 protein: CSALLAGGPQRYNEQFF. In DNA, the CDR3 is TGCAGCGCTCTACTAGCGGGGGGTCCTCAGAGATACAATGAGCAGTTCTTC.

This clonotype came up a few times. This chain links TRBV25-1 with TRBJ2-7; D possibly corresponds to TRBD1 (6 bases). The germline gives CDR1 MGHDK, CDR2 SYGVNS. The germline V and J ends were trimmed by 4 bases and 5 bases, with 18 bases remaining between them. The CDR3 is 15 residues long. The CDR3 spells CASSARGRGEDEQYF. The CDR3 DNA reads TGTGCCAGCAGTGCTCGGGGCAGGGGCGAGGACGAGCAGTACTTC.

The chain has TRBV12-3 or TRBV12-4 and TRBJ1-1; D is undetermined. Trimming removed 3 bases at V and 6 bases at J, with 17 bases between. The CDR3 loop spans 15 amino acids. CDR3 DNA: TGTGCCAGCAGTTTGGTCCCCCAAATAGGAGCTGAAGCTTTCTTT. Translation: CASSLVPQIGAEAFF.

This clonotype was seen a few times. The DNA for the CDR3 is TGTGCCAGCAGCTTCCTGCGGGGCCGAACCTCCAATGAGCAGTTCTTC. As protein: CASSFLRGRTSNEQFF. J is TRBJ2-1 and V is TRBV11-2; tentative D call: TRBD2 (6 bases). Germline CDR1 SGHAT, CDR2 FQNNGV. The CDR3 is 16 amino acids. Trimming removed 3 bases from V and 6 bases from J, with 18 bases in between.

V gene TRBV9 combines with J gene TRBJ1-2; 9 nucleotides agree with TRBD1. Germline lookup yields CDR1 SGDLS and CDR2 YYNGEE. The CDR3 runs 16 residues. The ends lost 1 base at V and 2 bases at J; junction bases unmatched: 6. The CDR3 DNA follows: TGTGCCAGCAGCGTAACGGACAGGGGAATCAACTATGGCTACACCTTC. Protein sequence: CASSVTDRGINYGYTF.

The CDR3 reads CASISPGLAGLKTHNEQFF. The CDR3 DNA reads as TGTGCCAGCATCTCTCCGGGACTAGCGGGGCTTAAAACCCACAATGAGCAGTTCTTC. The chain employs TRBV7-2 and TRBJ2-1, with TRBD2 identical over 13 bases. This CDR3 spans 19 amino acids. Germline CDR1 reads SGHTA; CDR2 reads FQGNSA. V shed 7 bases and J 5 bases; nucleotides not matched to a gene: 17.

This chain uses TRBV7-9 with TRBJ2-5; D is unresolved. The CDR3 runs 11 residues. Germline assignment: CDR1 SEHNR and CDR2 FQNEAQ (reference sequence). V lost 4 bases to trimming and J lost 2 bases, with 2 bases between them. In nucleotides, the CDR3 is TGTGCCAGCAGCTGGCAAGAGACCCAGTACTTC. Encoded protein: CASSWQETQYF. The full variable domain, rest sourced from reference TRBV7-9 and TRBJ2-5, is DTGVSQNPRHKITKRGQNVTFRCDPISEHNRLYWYRQTLGQGPEFLTYFQNEAQLEKSRLLSDRFSAERPKGSFSTLEIQRTEQGDSAMYLCASSWQETQYFGPGTRLLVL.

V usage is TRBV12-3 or TRBV12-4 and J usage is TRBJ2-1, with TRBD1 identical over 10 bases. V lost 7 bases and J lost 7; bases outside the gene matches: 7. CDR3 length: 14 amino acids. The CDR3 region is CASNPGQGMNEQFF. The DNA of the CDR3 is TGTGCCAGCAACCCGGGACAGGGGATGAATGAGCAGTTCTTC.

The chain recombines TRBV27 with TRBJ2-4; TRBD2 aligns across 7 bases. The J call may be wrong; the DNA end is better matched by TRBJ2-7. The CDR3 contains 14 residues. Germline-derived CDR1 and CDR2 are MNHEY and SMNVEV (reference sequence). As DNA, the CDR3 is TGTGCCAGCAGTCCGACTAGCAGAACCTACGAGCAGTACTTC. Protein: CASSPTSRTYEQYF.

The chain links TRBV7-9 to TRBJ2-5; D gene unclear. The germline V gene encodes CDR1 SEHNR and CDR2 FQNEAQ (reference sequence). The CDR3 has 15 amino acids. With 1 base removed from V and 1 base from J, the gap between germline ends came to 10 bases. The CDR3 nucleotides are TGTGCCAGCAGCTTAGAGTTGGGCTTCCAAGAGACCCAGTACTTC. Translated: CASSLELGFQETQYF.

Here the CDR3 DNA reads TGCGCCAGCAGCCAAGAGGGGCGGAGCAGTACAGATACGCAGTATTTT. Its translation is CASSQEGRSSTDTQYF. The chain combines TRBV4-3 with TRBJ2-3, with D possibly being TRBD1 (5 bases). In germline, CDR1 is LGHNA, CDR2 YSLEER. The CDR3 length is 16 residues. V dropped 0 bases and J dropped 3 bases, with 13 bases sitting between them.

The chain carries TRBV9 and TRBJ2-5, with 9 bases matching TRBD1. The J call is in doubt because the DNA end fits TRBJ2-7 better. The germline V gene encodes CDR1 SGDLS and CDR2 YYNGEE. The CDR3 consists of 14 residues. This chain's CDR3 is CASSVREDRGEQYF. The CDR3, as DNA: TGTGCCAGCAGCGTGAGGGAGGACAGGGGCGAGCAGTACTTC.